This T cell receptor (beta chain) is from a study of blood T cell repertoires in COVID-19. Study context: The origin of the acute and convalescent COVID-19 samples was the United States, Italy and Spain. Sample material is recorded as cDNA or gDNA derived from T cells, B-cell-depleted T cells, or PBMCs.

Some clones are missing from TCRdb's copy, which holds only in-frame ones; the method was immunoSEQ multiplex PCR. Of over 450,000 clones listed, about 88% are singletons. During active infection, Seattle patients enrolled and were then monitored through disease. This CDR3 has 16 amino acids. Deletions cut 1 base from V and 4 bases from J, with 16 bases between. The germline V gene encodes CDR1 MGHDK and CDR2 SYGVNS. V gene TRBV25-1 combines with J gene TRBJ1-2, with D tentatively TRBD1 (5 bases). The sample comprised peripheral blood. This TCR derives from a man between 18 and 35 years old with COVID-19, enrolled during active disease. CDR3 nucleotides: TGTGCCAGCAGTGAATTCTCTGGCAGGGCATCCTATGGCTACACCTTC. This codes for CASSEFSGRASYGYTF.